These T cell receptor beta chains were read from a single sample in a study of cytomegalovirus exposure and HLA in healthy donors. Assay: immunoSEQ multiplex PCR; the TCRdb copy retains only in-frame clones and omits some. Its table lists roughly 75,000 clones. Sequenced material: PBMCs. These receptors originate from a man aged 35 to 55 in good health and CMV-seronegative. The CDR3 runs from the conserved cysteine through the conserved F or W. A D gene is named only where the DNA matches it firmly.

TRBJ1-3 NA TRBV7-6 TGTGCCAGCAGCTTAGGATCCTCCGTCGAGCCCGGAAACACCATATATTTT CASSLGSSVEPGNTIYF
TRBJ1-3 NA TRBV7-6 TGTGCCAGCAGCTTAACGGGATCCTCTGGAAACACCATATATTTT CASSLTGSSGNTIYF
TRBJ2-7 TRBD2 TRBV4-1 TGCGCCAGCAGCCAAGAGGGACTAGCGAACGGGGGGCAGTACTTC CASSQEGLANGGQYF
TRBJ2-7 TRBD1 TRBV6-5 TGTGCCAGCAGTTTAACGAGGGACAGGGGGCTGGAGCAGTACTTC CASSLTRDRGLEQYF
TRBJ2-1 NA TRBV6-5 TGTGCCAGCACCCGGTTGGATGAGCAGTTCTTC CASTRLDEQFF
TRBJ1-4 NA TRBV28 TGTGCCAGCAGTTTCCAGGGGAAGAAAGAAAAACTGTTTTTT CASSFQGKKEKLFF
TRBJ2-7 TRBD1 TRBV4-3 TGCGCCAGCAGCCAAGAGGGACAGGGGGCTCAAGAGCAGTACTTC CASSQEGQGAQEQYF
TRBJ2-1 TRBD2 TRBV5-4 TGTGCCAGCAGCCTTAGCGGGGTCCTTTACAATGAGCAGTTCTTC CASSLSGVLYNEQFF
TRBJ2-2 TRBD1 TRBV4-3 TGCGCCAGCAGCCATTGGGGACAGGCGGGCACCGGGGAGCTGTTTTTT CASSHWGQAGTGELFF
TRBJ1-2 TRBD1 TRBV13 TGTGCCAGCAGCCCCGGGACAGGAAACTATGGCTACACCTTC CASSPGTGNYGYTF
TRBJ2-1 TRBD2 TRBV15 TGTGCCACCAGCAGAGAGGGACAAGCGGGGGGGCCCGGGTACAATGAGCAGTTCTTC CATSREGQAGGPGYNEQFF
TRBJ2-3 NA TRBV29-1 TGCAGCGTTGAAGAAGGAGGACAGAGCACAGATACGCAGTATTTT CSVEEGGQSTDTQYF
TRBJ2-5 NA TRBV5-1 TGCGCCAGCAGCTTGGGACTGACGAGACGCCAAGAGACCCAGTACTTC CASSLGLTRRQETQYF
TRBJ1-1 NA TRBV29-1 TGCAGCGTTGAACAACGGGGGGATACTGAAGCTTTCTTT CSVEQRGDTEAFF
TRBJ1-2 NA TRBV7-2 TGTGCCAGCAGCATCCCGGGACAAACAATTTATGGCTACACCTTC CASSIPGQTIYGYTF
TRBJ2-7 TRBD1 TRBV11-2 TGTGCCAGCAGCTTGGGACAGGGGAACTACGAGCAGTACTTC CASSLGQGNYEQYF
TRBJ2-2 TRBD2 TRBV19 TGTGCCAGTAGTACCGGACTAGCGGGGAGCGGGGAGCTGTTTTTT CASSTGLAGSGELFF
TRBJ2-1 NA TRBV7-2 TGTGCCAGCAGCTTAGGCCAGGGAAACAATGAGCAGTTCTTC CASSLGQGNNEQFF
TRBJ2-2 NA TRBV6-4 TGTGCCAGCAGTGACGATACTAGCCACGGGGAGCTGTTTTTT CASSDDTSHGELFF
TRBJ2-7 TRBD1 TRBV6-5 TGTGCCAGCAGTTACTCGATTACCCAGGGGGCGCACGAGCAGTACTTC CASSYSITQGAHEQYF
TRBJ1-1 NA TRBV29-1 TGCAGCGTTGAGCAGGGGTTGGTTGTAGCTTTCTTT CSVEQGLVVAFF
TRBJ2-1 NA TRBV30 TGTGCCTGGAGTGTAACATACAATGAGCAGTTCTTC CAWSVTYNEQFF